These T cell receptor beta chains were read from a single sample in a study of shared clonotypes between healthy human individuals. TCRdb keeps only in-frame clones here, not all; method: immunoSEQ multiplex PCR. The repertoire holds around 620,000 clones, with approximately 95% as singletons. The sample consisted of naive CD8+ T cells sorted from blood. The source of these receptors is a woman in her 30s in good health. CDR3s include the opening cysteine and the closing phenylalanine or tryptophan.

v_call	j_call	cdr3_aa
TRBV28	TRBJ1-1	CASTFRLNTEAFF
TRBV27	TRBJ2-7	CASSLSMGQGRYEQYF
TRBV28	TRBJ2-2	CASGTGAPNTGELFF
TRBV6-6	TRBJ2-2	CASSYSVGERTGELFF
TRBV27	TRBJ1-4	CASRLDRESIF
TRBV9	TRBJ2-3	CASSEGTSAASDTQYF
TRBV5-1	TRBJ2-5	CASSGGTSGETQYF
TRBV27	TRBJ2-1	CASSSLLAGGPDEQFF
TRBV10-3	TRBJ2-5	CAISESGSQETQYF
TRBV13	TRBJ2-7	CASSVMGEGPLYEQYF
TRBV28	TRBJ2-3	CASSQLDRLTDTQYF
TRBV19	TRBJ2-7	CASKTGTGGSYEQYF
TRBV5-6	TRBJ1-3	CASSLAISGNTIYF
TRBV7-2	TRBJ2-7	CASSPRGTSGSYEQYF
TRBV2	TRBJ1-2	CASSGGTGNGYTF
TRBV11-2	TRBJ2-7	CASSLAQGSYEQYF
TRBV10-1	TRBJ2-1	CASSERTSNEQFF
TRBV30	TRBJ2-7	CAWRGTASSYEQYF
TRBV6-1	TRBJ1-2	CASSESLRGTWYGYTF
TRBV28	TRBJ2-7	CASSDFYEQYF
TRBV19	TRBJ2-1	CASSIGFGNYNEQFF
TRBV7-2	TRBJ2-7	CASSLNWLVGIGYEQYF
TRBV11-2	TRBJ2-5	CASSGETQYF
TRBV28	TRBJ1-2	CASSYSTGTGSGYTF
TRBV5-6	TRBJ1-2	CASSSRGLGYTF
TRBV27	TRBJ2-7	CASRLAGAPYEQYF
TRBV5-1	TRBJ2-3	CASSPSGSLDTQYF
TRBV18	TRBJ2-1	CASSPPELAVYNEQFF
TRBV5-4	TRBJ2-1	CASSSTGWDEQFF
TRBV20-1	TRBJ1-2	CSATGGYGYTF
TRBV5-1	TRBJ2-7	CASRGSGSSSYEQYF
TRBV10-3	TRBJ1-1	CAISETGTEAFF
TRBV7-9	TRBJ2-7	CASSLTRPDRGITYEQYF
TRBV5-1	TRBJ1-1	CASSLGLGQIMNTEAFF
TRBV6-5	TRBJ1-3	CASSHRVSGNTIYF
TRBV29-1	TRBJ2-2	CSVKTGLNTGELFF
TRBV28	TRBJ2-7	CASSPVLANEQYF
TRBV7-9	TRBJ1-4	CASSGATGFEKLFF
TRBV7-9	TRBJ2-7	CASSPSGGSYEQYF
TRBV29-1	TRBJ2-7	CSVEELGGIHEQYF
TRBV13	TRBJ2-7	CASSLVLKYPPEQYF
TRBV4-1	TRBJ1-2	CASRRFQGAKGYGYTF
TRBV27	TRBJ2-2	CASSFGGTGELFF
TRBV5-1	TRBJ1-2	CASSPFPGRGFYGYTF
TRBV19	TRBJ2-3	CASSIGLAGLTDTQYF
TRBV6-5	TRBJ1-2	CASSQLDLDGYTF
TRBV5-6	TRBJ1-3	CASSLGLAGNTIYF
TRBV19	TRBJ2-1	CASRDYVDEQFF
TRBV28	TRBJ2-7	CASKGLAGFFYEQYF
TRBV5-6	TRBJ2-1	CASSVTSGSYNEQFF
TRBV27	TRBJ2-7	CASGVYEQYF
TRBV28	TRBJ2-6	CASSSGLAGGHSGANVLTF